This TCR beta chain was observed in a study of T cell changes during pregnancy in multiple sclerosis. This CDR3 spans 15 amino acids. After removal of 4 bases from V and 4 bases from J, the junction contained 10 bases not matched to a gene. CDR1 and CDR2 (germline): SGDLS, YYNGEE. The protocol was immunoSEQ multiplex PCR, while the TCRdb copy is restricted to in-frame clones and leaves out a portion. The top ten hold 2.8% of the sample, which has over 30,000 clones, about 90% seen once. The V call is TRBV9, the J call TRBJ1-2; TRBD1 aligns across 7 bases. The sequence came from a female donor in good health, enrolled as a control in a pregnancy study. The starting material was CD4+ T cells from peripheral blood mononuclear cells, obtained in the third trimester of pregnancy. The CDR3 is CASSYRDSESYGYTF. The CDR3 DNA reads as TGTGCCAGCAGCTACCGGGACAGTGAATCCTATGGCTACACCTTC.